This TCR beta chain was sequenced for a study of blood T cell repertoires in COVID-19. Original handling: Nucleated cell number was recorded as an estimate derived from reference gene primer amplification. The assay was immunoSEQ multiplex PCR, and TCRdb's table has in-frame clones only and misses some. V and J calls and clone size follow that table, whereas D and trimming were derived from the DNA. The sample has fewer than 300,000 clones, more than 80% seen once. Clinical histories supplied by participants themselves formed the basis of cohort assignment. The TCR originated in a woman in her twenties or thirties who had recovered from COVID-19. The sequencing sample was made of PBMCs or T cells enriched from blood (not recorded which).

The CDR3 loop reads CASSFLKTGTGVIYEQYF. The CDR3 DNA reads as TGTGCCAGCAGTTTCCTAAAAACCGGGACAGGGGTAATTTACGAGCAGTACTTC. The V gene is TRBV7-9, the J gene TRBJ2-7; 10 bases line up with TRBD1. With V trimmed by 6 bases and J by 4 bases, 18 bases remained unmatched. The germline V gene encodes CDR1 SEHNR and CDR2 FQNEAQ (reference sequence). The CDR3 consists of 18 residues.